This T cell receptor (beta chain) was sequenced for a study of blood T cell repertoires in COVID-19 (dated by TCRdb to the early 2020s). About the study as a whole: Collaborator samples came from the United States, Italy and Spain and covered acute and convalescent phases of COVID-19. The repertoires were made available in a free public database intended to serve as a resource for research on the immune response to SARS-CoV-2. HLA class I and class II types, where available, came from metadata supplied by the sample provider rather than from assay-based typing. Nearly every sample came with metadata listing a de-identified subject ID, COVID-19 status, age in years and sex. The material from the prospective study consisted of cDNA or gDNA derived from T cells, B-cell-depleted T cells, or PBMCs. Samples were obtained from the ongoing ImmuneRACE study (first 160 participants) and from over 1,000 subjects provided by 6 global collaborators. Subjects who had been exposed to COVID-19, were actively infected with it, or had recovered from it provided the deeply sampled blood TCRbeta repertoires that made up the dataset.

Enrolling through a virtual design, the prospective study's participants ranged in age from roughly 18 to 90 years and lived across some 23 United States geographic areas. In the prospective study, participants were assigned to cohorts based on the clinical history participants reported in a screening survey and a study questionnaire. Recovered participants in ImmuneRACE Cohort 3 were defined by two consecutive negative NP/OP PCR tests, clearance by a healthcare professional, or resolution of symptoms. In the prospective study, mobile phlebotomists collected whole blood, serum and a nasopharyngeal or oropharyngeal swab from each participant. Over a roughly 2-month period, participants in the prospective study had the option of providing additional blood draws and questionnaires. Before DNA extraction, blood samples from the prospective study were shipped at room temperature or frozen. A remark on this clone: The specificity of this receptor is unknown. The sample holds no much larger clone one base away, and base qualities are not on file.

What the authors observed across the whole study: The quantity of clinical and demographic metadata differed by source and by participant and was supplied without curation.

The immunoSEQ Assay, a bias-controlled multiplex PCR, was used to amplify TCRbeta CDR3 regions from genomic DNA. Per the original workflow: Nucleated cell counts per sample were estimated from amplification of reference gene primers within the assay. To quantify the absolute abundance of each unique TCRbeta CDR3 rearrangement, sequence reads were collapsed and filtered. Productive Simpson clonality was computed per sample as the square root of Simpson's diversity index over productive rearrangements. The source is immuneACCESS, and TCRdb retained only in-frame sequences with V and J called. Part of the clones is not carried over; for the studies checked, unresolved V genes explain less than half of this, and the remainder is unexplained. The DNA gave D and trimming, while V, J and clone size come from that table. The sample data list approximately 200,000 clones, and roughly 87% of these were observed just once. About 2.3% of the sample is in the top ten clones.

CDR1 and CDR2, looked up from the germline V gene, are MNHEY and SVGAGI. Measured from the cysteine to the phenylalanine, the CDR3 is 16 residues long. Only the CDR3 region is kept as DNA, spanning 48 bases read in frame from base 1. V trim: 2 bases; J trim: 1 base; unmatched bases: 5. This TCR derives from a woman under 40 who had recovered from COVID-19. What was sequenced was PBMCs or T cells enriched from blood (not recorded which). This chain joins TRBV6-5 to TRBJ1-2; 9 bases in the junction line up with TRBD1. The nucleotides read TGTGCCAGCAGTTACATACAGGGGGCGGGTAACTATGGCTACACCTTC. This codes for CASSYIQGAGNYGYTF.